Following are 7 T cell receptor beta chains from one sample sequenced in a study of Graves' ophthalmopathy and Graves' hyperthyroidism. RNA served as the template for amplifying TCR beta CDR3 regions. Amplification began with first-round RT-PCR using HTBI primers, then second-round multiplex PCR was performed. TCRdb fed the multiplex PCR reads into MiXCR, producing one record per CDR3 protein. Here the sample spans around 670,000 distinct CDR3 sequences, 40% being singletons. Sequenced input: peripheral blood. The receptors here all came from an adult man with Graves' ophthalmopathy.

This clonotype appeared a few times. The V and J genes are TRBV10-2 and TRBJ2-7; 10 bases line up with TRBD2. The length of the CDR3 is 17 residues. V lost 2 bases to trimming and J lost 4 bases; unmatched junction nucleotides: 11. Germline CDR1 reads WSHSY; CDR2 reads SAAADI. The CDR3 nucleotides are TGCGCCAGCAGTGAGATGGGAGCGGGAGGGCCTGAGTACGAGCAGTACTTC. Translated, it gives CASSEMGAGGPEYEQYF.

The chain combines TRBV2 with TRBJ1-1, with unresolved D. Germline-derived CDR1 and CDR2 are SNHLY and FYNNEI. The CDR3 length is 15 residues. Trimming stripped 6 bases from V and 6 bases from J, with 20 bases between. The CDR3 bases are TGTGCCAGCAGAGATGGGCCCGATGTGAGCCCTGAAGCTTTCTTT. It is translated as CASRDGPDVSPEAFF.

In nucleotides, the CDR3 is TGTGCCAGCGTGGAAAGGGGGTCAGGCGAGCAGTACTTC. It yields the protein CASVERGSGEQYF. The rearrangement links TRBV6-1 to TRBJ2-7; weak D call: TRBD1 (6 bases). The germline gives CDR1 MNHNS, CDR2 SASEGT. The CDR3 sequence is 13 residues long. V was pared by 8 bases and J by 6 bases, with 17 bases between.

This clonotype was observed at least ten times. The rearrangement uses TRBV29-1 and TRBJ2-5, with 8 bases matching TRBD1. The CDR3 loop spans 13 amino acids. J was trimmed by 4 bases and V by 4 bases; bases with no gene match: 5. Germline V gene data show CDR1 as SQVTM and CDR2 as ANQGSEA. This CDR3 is CSVGQDRVETQYF. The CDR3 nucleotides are TGCAGCGTTGGTCAGGACAGGGTAGAGACCCAGTACTTC.

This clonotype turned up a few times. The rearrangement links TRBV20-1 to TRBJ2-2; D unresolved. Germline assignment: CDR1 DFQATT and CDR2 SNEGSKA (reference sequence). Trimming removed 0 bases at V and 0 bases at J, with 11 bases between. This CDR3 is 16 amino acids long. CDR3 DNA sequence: TGCAGTGCTAGAGATCCTGGTCAGGCGAACACCGGGGAGCTGTTTTTT. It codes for CSARDPGQANTGELFF.

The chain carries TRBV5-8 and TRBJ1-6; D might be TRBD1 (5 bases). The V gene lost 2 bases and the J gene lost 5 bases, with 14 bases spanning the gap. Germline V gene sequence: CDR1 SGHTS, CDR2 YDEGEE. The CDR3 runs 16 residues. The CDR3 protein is CASSFYRGFNNSPLHF. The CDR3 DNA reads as TGTGCCAGCAGCTTTTACCGGGGGTTCAATAATTCACCCCTCCACTTT.

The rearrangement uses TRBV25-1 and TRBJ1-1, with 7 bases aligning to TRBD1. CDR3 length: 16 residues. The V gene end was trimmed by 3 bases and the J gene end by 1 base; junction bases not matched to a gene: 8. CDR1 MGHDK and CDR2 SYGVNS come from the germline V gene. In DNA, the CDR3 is TGTGCCAGCAGTGATAGTGCCGGGGACAGGAACACTGAAGCTTTCTTT. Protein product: CASSDSAGDRNTEAFF.